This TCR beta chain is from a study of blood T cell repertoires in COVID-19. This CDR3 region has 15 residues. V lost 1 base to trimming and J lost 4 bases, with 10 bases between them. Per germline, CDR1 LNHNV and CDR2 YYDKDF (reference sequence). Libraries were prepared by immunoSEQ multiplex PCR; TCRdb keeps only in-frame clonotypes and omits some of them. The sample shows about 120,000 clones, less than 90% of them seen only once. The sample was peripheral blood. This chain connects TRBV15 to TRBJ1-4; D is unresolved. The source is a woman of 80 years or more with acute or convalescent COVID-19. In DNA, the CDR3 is TGTGCCACCAGCAGAGCGAACAGTTTTAATGAAAAACTGTTTTTT. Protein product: CATSRANSFNEKLFF.